This is a list of T cell receptor beta chains from one sample in a study of long-term antiretroviral therapy in people with HIV. Produced via immunoSEQ multiplex PCR; TCRdb's table is partial and in-frame only. The sample carries roughly 32,000 clones, approximately 85% recorded once. This sample comprised unsorted PBMCs, obtained about 3.4 years after starting antiretroviral therapy. These receptors came from a man aged 18 to 30 with HIV. Both conserved end residues are part of each CDR3. Each record gives: V gene, J gene, CDR3 protein.

>TRBV6-1|TRBJ1-1
CASSEPFTSTGTEAFF
>TRBV9|TRBJ2-7
CASSVDFHYEQYF
>TRBV23-1|TRBJ1-1
CASGDRDNTEAFF
>TRBV6-1|TRBJ1-3
CASSGGPLESPGNTIYF
>TRBV6-5|TRBJ1-1
CASSFGTGGRGTEAFF
>TRBV5-6|TRBJ1-2
CASSLAPGQFYGYTF
>TRBV10-1|TRBJ2-1
CASSDGNNEQFF
>TRBV4-2|TRBJ1-1
CASSQEVGPPNTEAFF
>TRBV5-6|TRBJ2-2
CASSLGEGTGELFF
>TRBV9|TRBJ2-7
CASSPRTGDYEQYF
>TRBV2|TRBJ2-1
CASLSSGPLEQFF
>TRBV9|TRBJ2-7
CASSVSGFAEQYF
>TRBV10-2|TRBJ1-4
CASSEYGPLPLFF
>TRBV28|TRBJ1-5
CASSLSGGNQPQHF
>TRBV5-1|TRBJ1-5
CASSPTGNYNQPQHF
>TRBV29-1|TRBJ1-3
CSVRQEAGNTIYF
>TRBV5-1|TRBJ2-1
CASSFGSYNEQFF
>TRBV19|TRBJ2-7
CASSIGGAYEQYF
>TRBV7-3|TRBJ2-2
CASSFPGSTGELFF
>TRBV18|TRBJ2-7
CASSGRGSSYEQYF
>TRBV5-1|TRBJ2-2
CASSLQPANTGELFF
>TRBV5-8|TRBJ1-5
CASSSGTSATVTQPQHF
>TRBV15|TRBJ1-1
CATSRDRGQVTEAFF
>TRBV4-1|TRBJ2-1
CASSQVTGLAGANEQFF
>TRBV21-1|TRBJ2-1
CASSTPGLLTYNEQFF
>TRBV27|TRBJ1-2
CASSLDAGNYGYTF
>TRBV5-6|TRBJ2-1
CASSPNANYRTGGYNEQFF
>TRBV11-2|TRBJ2-7
CASSLEPGAVFLEQYF
>TRBV7-2|TRBJ1-1
CASSSWTGNTEAFF
>TRBV2|TRBJ1-2
CASSAEGARNGYTF
>TRBV12-5|TRBJ2-1
CASGLAPSGVLNEQFF
>TRBV10-3|TRBJ2-1
CAIRTDRLSYNEQFF
>TRBV6-5|TRBJ1-2
CASSYSEGGYGYTF
>TRBV5-5|TRBJ1-5
CASSPGQGGNQPQHF
>TRBV7-9|TRBJ2-7
CASSPPERTGAYEQYF
>TRBV4-2|TRBJ2-7
CASSQTSLVSYEQYF
>TRBV29-1|TRBJ1-1
CSVEGDSYTEAFF
>TRBV19|TRBJ2-7
CASTSGTGPNEQYF
>TRBV13|TRBJ2-3
CASSSLGLASTDTQYF
>TRBV2|TRBJ1-1
CASFWASNTEAFF
>TRBV25-1|TRBJ1-1
CASSEGTNTEAFF
>TRBV28|TRBJ1-3
CASGGFSSGNTIYF
>TRBV5-1|TRBJ2-7
CASSLQGSPYEQYF
>TRBV15|TRBJ2-1
CATSRDGAASYNEQFF
>TRBV5-1|TRBJ1-1
CASSLAGTDTEAFF
>TRBV15|TRBJ2-7
CATSGDIRVSYEQYF
>TRBV6-4|TRBJ1-5
CASSDSGGGQPQHF
>TRBV28|TRBJ1-1
CASSSSRYTEAFF
>TRBV6-1|TRBJ2-7
CASSGHGKAVYEQYF
>TRBV19|TRBJ2-7
CASSPLLGGVSYEQYF
>TRBV7-2|TRBJ1-2
CASSEDSYGYTF
>TRBV9|TRBJ2-7
CASSGVGDGNEQYF
>TRBV6-1|TRBJ2-7
CASTQGILYEQYF